These 27 T cell receptor beta chains share one sample of origin, sequenced in a study of T cells in Graves' hyperthyroidism and ophthalmopathy. RNA transcripts yielded amplified TCR beta CDR3 regions. HTBI primers drove first-round RT-PCR of the TCR CDR3. TCRdb passed the multiplex PCR reads through MiXCR, listing each CDR3 protein once. Here the sample spans under 250,000 distinct CDR3 sequences, 15% to 20% being singletons. The sample consisted of blood. Receptors were obtained from a man over 45 with Graves' hyperthyroidism.

This clonotype was observed at least ten times. The rearrangement uses TRBV12-5 and TRBJ2-1; 10 nucleotides align to TRBD2. In germline, CDR1 is LGHNT, CDR2 FRNRAP. V was pared by 0 bases and J by 2 bases, with 7 bases of the junction left unmatched. The CDR3 loop spans 18 amino acids. The CDR3 spells CASGLVLSGRSTYNEQFF. In nucleotides, the CDR3 is TGTGCTAGTGGTTTGGTACTTAGCGGGAGGTCTACCTACAATGAGCAGTTCTTC.

Ten or more counts support this clonotype. The chain has TRBV6-1 and TRBJ2-5, with D possibly matching TRBD1 (6 bases). CDR1 and CDR2 (germline): MNHNS, SASEGT. The CDR3 length is 14 residues. V was trimmed by 5 bases and J by 2 bases, leaving 12 bases between them. The CDR3 region is CASSLQGYQETQYF. DNA of the CDR3: TGTGCCAGCAGTTTACAGGGATATCAAGAGACCCAGTACTTC.

V is TRBV27 and J is TRBJ1-6, with 11 bases identical to TRBD1. CDR1 is MNHEY, CDR2 SMNVEV, per germline (reference sequence). Trimming at V came to 6 bases and at J to 5 bases, leaving 6 bases not matched to a gene. The CDR3 totals 16 residues. The CDR3 coding sequence is TGTGCCAGCAGGGACAGGGGGCCACCCCATAATTCACCCCTCCACTTT. It yields the protein CASRDRGPPHNSPLHF.

This clonotype was seen a few times. The gene calls are TRBV25-1 and TRBJ2-1; the match to TRBD2 covers 14 bases. This CDR3 contains 16 residues. The germline V gene encodes CDR1 MGHDK and CDR2 SYGVNS. V lost 5 bases to trimming and J lost 4 bases; unmatched junction nucleotides: 4. The CDR3 DNA reads as TGTGCCAGCAGTTTTCGACTAGCGGGAGGGTACAATGAGCAGTTCTTC. This encodes CASSFRLAGGYNEQFF.

This clonotype was detected ten times or more. As DNA, the CDR3 is TGTGCCAGCAGTTTATTCTACACAGATACGCAGTATTTT. Its translation: CASSLFYTDTQYF. The chain recombines TRBV28 with TRBJ2-3; D not certain. This CDR3 has 13 amino acids. Trimming stripped 1 base from V and 2 bases from J, with 4 bases between. Germline CDR1 reads MDHEN; CDR2 reads SYDVKM.

The sample holds many counts of this clonotype. This chain connects TRBV5-1 to TRBJ2-7; 9 bases are a match to TRBD2. CDR1 and CDR2 from the germline V gene are SGHRS and YFSETQ. The CDR3 consists of 15 residues. After removal of 4 bases from V and 1 base from J, the junction contained 6 bases not matched to a gene. This CDR3 reads CASSTGLARSYEQYF. Written as DNA, the CDR3 is TGCGCCAGCAGCACCGGACTAGCGAGGTCCTACGAGCAGTACTTC.

This clonotype appeared many times. The chain recombines TRBV7-2 with TRBJ2-7, with TRBD2 matching over 9 bases. J was trimmed by 6 bases and V by 5 bases; bases with no gene match: 11. The CDR3 has 15 amino acids. Germline loops: CDR1 SGHTA, CDR2 FQGNSA. In DNA, the CDR3 is TGTGCCAGCAGCGAGTCATTAGCGGGAGTCGGCGAGCAGTACTTC. This translates into CASSESLAGVGEQYF.

The chain carries TRBV5-1 and TRBJ2-1; 10 bases agree with TRBD1. Germline V lookup: CDR1 SGHRS, CDR2 YFSETQ. The CDR3 has 15 residues. With 0 bases clipped from V and 6 bases from J, the junction kept 3 bases outside the gene matches. CDR3 DNA sequence: TGCGCCAGCAGCTTGGGTTGGACAGGGGGCAATGAGCAGTTCTTC. Translating gives CASSLGWTGGNEQFF. The full variable domain, completed using reference TRBV5-1 and TRBJ2-1, is KAGVTQTPRYLIKTRGQQVTLSCSPISGHRSVSWYQQTPGQGLQFLFEYFSETQRNKGNFPGRFSGRQFSNSRSEMNVSTLELGDSALYLCASSLGWTGGNEQFFGPGTRLTVL.

This clonotype was detected ten times or more. The rearrangement links TRBV27 to TRBJ2-1, with 12 bases aligning to TRBD2. Trimming took 5 bases from V and 10 from J; bases not matched to a gene: 15. This CDR3 is 17 amino acids long. CDR1 is MNHEY, CDR2 SMNVEV, per germline (reference sequence). For the CDR3, the DNA is TGTGCCAGCAGTCCTAGCGGGGGGGGGCAATTTTATGCGGAGCAGTTCTTC. This sequence encodes CASSPSGGGQFYAEQFF.

This clonotype occurred many times. This chain joins TRBV20-1 and TRBJ2-5; 12 bases agree with TRBD2. Losses at the gene ends were 0 bases for V and 5 bases for J; bases not matched to a gene: 4. The CDR3 totals 15 residues. CDR1 and CDR2 from the germline V gene are DFQATT and SNEGSKA (reference sequence). CDR3 loop: CSARDLAGGQETQYF. CDR3 DNA sequence: TGCAGTGCTAGAGATCTAGCGGGAGGGCAGGAGACCCAGTACTTC.

In its sample, this clonotype was seen a few times. The chain carries TRBV5-1 and TRBJ1-2; no clear D. Germline loops: CDR1 SGHRS, CDR2 YFSETQ. CDR3 length equals 12 residues. Trimming removed 3 bases from V and 6 bases from J, with 9 bases in between. The CDR3 nucleotides read TGCGCCAGCAGCTCTATCGCAGATGGCTACACCTTC. Translated, it gives CASSSIADGYTF. Complete variable domain (other parts from reference TRBV5-1 and TRBJ1-2): KAGVTQTPRYLIKTRGQQVTLSCSPISGHRSVSWYQQTPGQGLQFLFEYFSETQRNKGNFPGRFSGRQFSNSRSEMNVSTLELGDSALYLCASSSIADGYTFGSGTRLTVV.

This clonotype was counted ten times or more. The rearrangement uses TRBV2 and TRBJ1-1; 8 bases agree with TRBD1. The V segment lost 4 bases and the J segment 5 bases; nucleotides outside the gene matches: 6. In germline, CDR1 is SNHLY, CDR2 FYNNEI. The CDR3 spans 14 residues. CDR3 sequence: CASSAQGGGTEAFF. The CDR3 DNA reads TGTGCCAGCAGTGCACAGGGGGGAGGGACTGAAGCTTTCTTT. Drawing the rest from reference TRBV2 and TRBJ1-1, the complete variable domain is EPEVTQTPSHQVTQMGQEVILRCVPISNHLYFYWYRQILGQKVEFLVSFYNNEISEKSEIFDDQFSVERPDGSNFTLKIRSTKLEDSAMYFCASSAQGGGTEAFFGQGTRLTVV.

Of note for this clonotype: The germline gene is not matched at one end of the junction; a read error may be the cause. The V call is TRBV12-3 or TRBV12-4, the J call TRBJ1-3; D is undetermined. The CDR3 consists of 13 residues. The CDR3 sequence: CAGRVNSGNTIYF. CDR3 in DNA: TGTGCCGGCAGAGTTAACTCTGGAAACACCATATATTTT.

This clonotype was counted only a few times. This sequence joins TRBV19 and TRBJ2-7; D gene unclear. V shed 2 bases and J shed 0 bases, with 8 bases lying between them. The length of the CDR3 is 14 residues. The V gene's germline CDR1 is LNHDA and CDR2 SQIVND (reference sequence). The CDR3 DNA reads as TGTGCCAGTAGTATAACAGCGAGCTCCTACGAGCAGTACTTC. The encoded protein is CASSITASSYEQYF.

This clonotype was seen a few times. A read error may explain this, as a much larger clone is one base away. The rearrangement uses TRBV28 and TRBJ2-3; 13 bases fit TRBD2. CDR1 and CDR2 from the germline V gene are MDHEN and SYDVKM. The CDR3 spans 20 residues. The chain's CDR3 is CTSSPTSGRAFITSTDTQYF. Written as DNA, the CDR3 is TGTACCAGCAGCCCTACTAGCGGGAGGGCCTTCATCACTAGCACAGATACGCAGTATTTT.

This clonotype came up many times. This chain joins TRBV2 and TRBJ2-3; 9 bases line up with TRBD2. The V segment lost 2 bases and the J segment 6 bases; nucleotides outside the gene matches: 3. The CDR3 contains 14 residues. Germline assignment: CDR1 SNHLY and CDR2 FYNNEI. CDR3 nucleotide sequence: TGTGCCAGCAGTGAAATAGCGGGAGCTGATACGCAGTATTTT. This gives the protein CASSEIAGADTQYF.

This clonotype was recorded a few times. The J gene is TRBJ1-3, the V gene TRBV15, with 7 bases identical to TRBD1. The trim removed 5 bases at V and 2 bases at J, leaving 6 bases unmatched. This CDR3 has 15 residues. CDR1 and CDR2 (germline): LNHNV, YYDKDF (reference sequence). The DNA for the CDR3 is TGTGCCACCAGCGCCGGGACAGCACCTGGAAACACCATATATTTT. Its protein product is CATSAGTAPGNTIYF. The whole variable domain, filled in from reference TRBV15 and TRBJ1-3, reads DAMVIQNPRYQVTQFGKPVTLSCSQTLNHNVMYWYQQKSSQAPKLLFHYYDKDFNNEADTPDNFQSRRPNTSFCFLDIRSPGLGDTAMYLCATSAGTAPGNTIYFGEGSWLTVV.

With respect to this clonotype: This may be a read error, as it is one base from a much larger clone. The CDR3 spells CAGHGAGDNEKLFF. In DNA, the CDR3 is TGTGCCGGCCACGGGGCAGGCGATAATGAAAAACTGTTTTTT. The J gene is TRBJ1-4, the V gene TRBV28, with TRBD1 as a possible D gene (5 bases). V was pared by 11 bases and J by 4 bases, with 17 bases between. The CDR3 consists of 14 residues. Germline values: CDR1 MDHEN, CDR2 SYDVKM.

This clonotype appeared many times. One base away lies a much larger clone, so this may be a sequencing read error. DNA for the CDR3: TGTGCCGTCAGGGGGGACGGTAGCGACTACTACACCTTC. This encodes CAVRGDGSDYYTF. The V and J genes are TRBV10-3 and TRBJ1-2; TRBD1 agrees at 7 bases. Germline CDR1 reads ENHRY; CDR2 reads SYGVKD. The CDR3 spans 13 residues.

In its sample, this clonotype was seen a few times. A much larger clone lies a single base off, so this may be a read error. This chain links TRBV12-3 or TRBV12-4 with TRBJ2-3; D might be TRBD2 (5 bases). The length of the CDR3 is 16 residues. With 0 bases removed from V and 0 bases from J, the gap between germline ends came to 10 bases. CDR3 sequence (DNA): TGTGCCAGCAGTTTAGCTCGGAGCGGTAGCACAGATACGCAGTATTTT. It specifies CASSLARSGSTDTQYF.

This clonotype has at least ten counts. The rearrangement joins TRBV27 to TRBJ2-3; no definite D call. Germline V CDR1 and CDR2: MNHEY, SMNVEV (reference sequence). V shed 3 bases and J shed 5 bases, with 3 bases lying between them. CDR3 length: 11 residues. CDR3 region: CASSFGDTQYF. The CDR3 DNA reads TGTGCCAGCAGTTTCGGAGATACGCAGTATTTT.

This chain uses TRBV3-1 with TRBJ2-1; 11 bases align to TRBD1. V shed 1 base, J shed 0 bases, and the junction held 8 bases outside the gene matches. Germline V gene lookup returns CDR1 LGHDT and CDR2 YNNKEL (reference sequence). The CDR3 runs to 19 residues. CDR3 nucleotides: TGTGCCAGCAGCCAAGCATTTAGGACAGGGGGCAACTCCTACAATGAGCAGTTCTTC. It encodes CASSQAFRTGGNSYNEQFF.

This chain joins TRBV2 and TRBJ2-7, with D perhaps assigned TRBD1 or TRBD2 (5 bases each). V dropped 3 bases and J dropped 4 bases, with 10 bases sitting between them. The CDR3 has 13 residues. The V gene's germline CDR1 is SNHLY and CDR2 FYNNEI. The CDR3: CASSDWDEYEQYF. In DNA, the CDR3 is TGTGCCAGCAGTGATTGGGACGAATACGAGCAGTACTTC.

There are many counts of this clonotype. V gene TRBV27 combines with J gene TRBJ1-1, with D unclear. The CDR3 runs to 12 residues. V was cut by 8 bases and J by 3 bases, with 10 bases left in between. Germline V CDR1 and CDR2: MNHEY, SMNVEV (reference sequence). The CDR3 nucleotides read TGTGCCAGCCGGGCCGGGTACACTGAAGCTTTCTTT. Its protein is CASRAGYTEAFF.

At least ten counts were recorded for this clonotype. The chain has TRBV6-2 or TRBV6-3 and TRBJ2-7, with D uncertain. The CDR3 is made up of 13 amino acids. Per germline, CDR1 MNHEY and CDR2 SVGEGT. The V gene lost 2 bases and the J gene lost 3 bases, with 8 bases spanning the gap. CDR3 DNA sequence: TGTGCCAGCAGTTACATCGCCCGCTACGAGCAGTACTTC. Protein product: CASSYIARYEQYF.

This clonotype was seen a handful of times. This chain connects TRBV19 to TRBJ2-3; TRBD2 matches at 8 bases. V was clipped by 8 bases and J by 0 bases; unmatched bases: 10. Germline lookup yields CDR1 LNHDA and CDR2 SQIVND (reference sequence). The CDR3 spans 16 residues. This CDR3 reads CASGERGPSSTDTQYF. Written as DNA, the CDR3 is TGTGCCAGTGGGGAGCGGGGGCCCTCTAGCACAGATACGCAGTATTTT.

This clonotype was detected many times. The V and J genes are TRBV28 and TRBJ2-1, with 10 bases lining up with TRBD2. The ends lost 5 bases at V and 1 base at J; junction bases unmatched: 8. The length of the CDR3 is 17 residues. Germline CDR1 MDHEN, CDR2 SYDVKM. This chain's CDR3 is CASSGLAGVGSYNEQFF. CDR3 DNA: TGTGCCAGCAGTGGTCTAGCGGGAGTAGGGTCCTACAATGAGCAGTTCTTC.